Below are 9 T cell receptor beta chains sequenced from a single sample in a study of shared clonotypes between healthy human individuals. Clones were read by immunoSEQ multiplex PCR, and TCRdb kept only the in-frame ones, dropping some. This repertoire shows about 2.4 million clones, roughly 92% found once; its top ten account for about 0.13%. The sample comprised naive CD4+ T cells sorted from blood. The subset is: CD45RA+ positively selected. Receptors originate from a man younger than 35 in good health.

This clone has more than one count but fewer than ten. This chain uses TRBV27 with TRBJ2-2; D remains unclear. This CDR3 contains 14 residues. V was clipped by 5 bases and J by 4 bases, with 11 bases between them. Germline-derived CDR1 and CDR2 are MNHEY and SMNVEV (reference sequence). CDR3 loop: CASSREESTGELFF. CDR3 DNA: TGTGCCAGCAGTCGAGAGGAAAGCACCGGGGAGCTGTTTTTT.

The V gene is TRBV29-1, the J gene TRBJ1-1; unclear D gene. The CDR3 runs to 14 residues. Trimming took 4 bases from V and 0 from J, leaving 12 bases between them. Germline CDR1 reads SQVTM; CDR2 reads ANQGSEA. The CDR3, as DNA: TGCAGCGTTGGCAGTGGAGGGATGAACACTGAAGCTTTCTTT. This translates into CSVGSGGMNTEAFF.

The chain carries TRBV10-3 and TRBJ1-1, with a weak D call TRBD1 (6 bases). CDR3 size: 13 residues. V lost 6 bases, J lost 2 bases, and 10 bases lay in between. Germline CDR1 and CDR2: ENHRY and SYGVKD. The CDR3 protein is CAIRIQGNTEAFF. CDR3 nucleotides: TGTGCCATCAGAATACAGGGTAACACTGAAGCTTTCTTT.

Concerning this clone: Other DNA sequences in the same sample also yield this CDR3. The CDR3 loop is CASSLGAEPYEQYF. The CDR3 DNA is TGCGCCAGCAGCTTGGGGGCAGAACCCTACGAGCAGTACTTC. This chain connects TRBV5-1 to TRBJ2-7, with D unresolved. The CDR3 sequence is 14 residues long. The V and J ends lost 0 bases and 2 bases respectively, with 9 bases between them. Looked up from germline, CDR1 is SGHRS and CDR2 is YFSETQ.

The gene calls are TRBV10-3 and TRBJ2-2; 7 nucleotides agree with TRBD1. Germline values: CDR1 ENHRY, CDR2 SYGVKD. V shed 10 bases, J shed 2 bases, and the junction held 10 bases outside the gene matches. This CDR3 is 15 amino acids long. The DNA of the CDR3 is TGTGCCACCTCCGGTGGGGACAGTAACACCGGGGAGCTGTTTTTT. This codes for CATSGGDSNTGELFF.

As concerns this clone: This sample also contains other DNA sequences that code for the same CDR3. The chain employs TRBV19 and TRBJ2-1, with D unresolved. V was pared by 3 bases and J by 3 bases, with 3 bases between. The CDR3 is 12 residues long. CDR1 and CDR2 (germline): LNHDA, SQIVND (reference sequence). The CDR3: CASSIGYNEQFF. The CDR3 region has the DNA TGTGCCAGTAGTATCGGCTACAATGAGCAGTTCTTC. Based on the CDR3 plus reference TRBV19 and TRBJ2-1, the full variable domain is DGGITQSPKYLFRKEGQNVTLSCEQNLNHDAMYWYRQDPGQGLRLIYYSQIVNDFQKGDIAEGYSVSREKKESFPLTVTSAQKNPTAFYLCASSIGYNEQFFGPGTRLTVL.

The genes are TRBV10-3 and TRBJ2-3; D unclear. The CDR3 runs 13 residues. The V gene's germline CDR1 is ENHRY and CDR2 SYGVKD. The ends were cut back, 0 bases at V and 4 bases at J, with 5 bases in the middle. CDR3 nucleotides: TGTGCCATCAGTGAGTCCCTTCCAGATACGCAGTATTTT. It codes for CAISESLPDTQYF.

The CDR3 sequence: CASSLGLAEVTGELFF. CDR3 in DNA: TGTGCCAGCAGCCTGGGACTAGCGGAAGTCACCGGGGAGCTGTTTTTT. V and J are TRBV7-2 and TRBJ2-2; TRBD2 matches at 11 bases. Per germline, CDR1 SGHTA and CDR2 FQGNSA. The V gene end was trimmed by 5 bases and the J gene end by 4 bases; junction bases not matched to a gene: 6. The CDR3 runs to 16 residues.

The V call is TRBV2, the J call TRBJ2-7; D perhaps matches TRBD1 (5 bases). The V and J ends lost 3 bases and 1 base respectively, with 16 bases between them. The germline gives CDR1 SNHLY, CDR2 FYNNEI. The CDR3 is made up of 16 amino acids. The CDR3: CASSDLDRRVSYEQYF. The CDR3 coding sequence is TGTGCCAGCAGTGACCTTGACAGACGGGTATCCTACGAGCAGTACTTC.